This record looks at one T cell receptor (beta chain) sequence and its context. Its antigen is still unknown. Beta-chain TCR cDNA was generated via 5'RACE template switching with UMIs. TCRdb re-called the 5' RACE reads and catalogs CDR3 proteins one per entry, DNA excluded. In all, the sample yields about 460,000 distinct CDR3 sequences. The data were taken from a study of T cells expressing NK-cell markers. Overall study: The authors derived TCR beta repertoires from sorted CD3+CD56+NKG2C+, CD3+CD56+NKG2C- and CD3+CD56-NKG2C+ T cells.

General study findings and limits: Topping the CD3+CD56-NKG2C+ fraction as well were these clonotypes, in a few donors.

CDR1 is MNHEY, CDR2 SVGEGT, per germline. The CDR3 is 16 residues long. The origin of this receptor is a woman aged 50 to 60 in good health. Sequencing was done on a sample of blood T cells: a sorted CD56 or NKG2C T cell subset, CD4+ or CD8+ T cells, or bulk PBMC T cells (not recorded which). The chain has TRBV6-2 or TRBV6-3 and TRBJ2-1; TCRdb designates TRBD2, a call that cannot be tested without DNA. CDR3: CASIGGFPRSYNEQFF.